This T cell receptor (beta chain) is from a study of identical twins. MiXCR, run by TCRdb on the 5' RACE reads, gives a single entry per CDR3 protein. The repertoire holds under 800,000 distinct CDR3 sequences, with roughly 20% as singletons. The germline V and J ends were trimmed by 7 bases and 2 bases, with 13 bases remaining between them. The CDR3 extends over 13 amino acids. Germline CDR1 reads DFQATT; CDR2 reads SNEGSKA (reference sequence). This clonotype turned up a few times. The same data also went into a second study, on T cells expressing NK-cell markers.

This chain uses TRBV20-1 with TRBJ2-3, with D maybe TRBD2 (6 bases). The sequenced sample was PBMCs. The receptor's source is a woman aged 18-29 years in good health. The CDR3 bases are TGCAGTGGGAGACCTAGCGCCACAGATACGCAGTATTTT. Its translation: CSGRPSATDTQYF.